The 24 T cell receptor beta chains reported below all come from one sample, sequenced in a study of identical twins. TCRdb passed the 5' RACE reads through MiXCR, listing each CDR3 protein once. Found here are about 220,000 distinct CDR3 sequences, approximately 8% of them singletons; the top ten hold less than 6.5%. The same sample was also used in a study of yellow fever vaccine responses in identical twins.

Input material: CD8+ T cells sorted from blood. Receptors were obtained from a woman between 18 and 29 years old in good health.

The CDR3 reads CASSPQEGGEYNEQFF. Here the CDR3 DNA reads TGTGCCAGCAGCCCCCAAGAGGGTGGGGAATACAATGAGCAGTTCTTC. This chain connects TRBV7-2 to TRBJ2-1, with a tentative D call TRBD2 (5 bases). The CDR3 consists of 16 residues. Trimming removed 5 bases from V and 4 bases from J, with 18 bases in between. The germline gives CDR1 SGHTA, CDR2 FQGNSA.

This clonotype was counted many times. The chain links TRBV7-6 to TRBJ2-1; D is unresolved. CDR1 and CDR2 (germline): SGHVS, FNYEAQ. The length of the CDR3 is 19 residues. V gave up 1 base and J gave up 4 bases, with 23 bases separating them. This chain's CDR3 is CASSLVNPALSTLYNEQFF. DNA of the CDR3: TGTGCCAGCAGCTTAGTTAACCCGGCACTAAGTACCCTTTACAATGAGCAGTTCTTC.

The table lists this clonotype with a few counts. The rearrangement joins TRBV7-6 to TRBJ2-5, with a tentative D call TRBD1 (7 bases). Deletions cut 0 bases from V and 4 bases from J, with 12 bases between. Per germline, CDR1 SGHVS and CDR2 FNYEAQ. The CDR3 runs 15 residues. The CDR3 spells CASSLAGGGGETQYF. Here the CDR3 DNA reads TGTGCCAGCAGCTTAGCAGGAGGGGGCGGAGAGACCCAGTACTTC.

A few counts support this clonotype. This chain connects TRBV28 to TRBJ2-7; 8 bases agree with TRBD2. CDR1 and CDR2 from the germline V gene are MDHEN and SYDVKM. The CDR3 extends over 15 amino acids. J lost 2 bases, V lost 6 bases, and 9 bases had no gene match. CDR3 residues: CASRGKDSGTYEQYF. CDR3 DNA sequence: TGTGCCAGCAGGGGGAAGGATAGCGGGACCTACGAGCAGTACTTC.

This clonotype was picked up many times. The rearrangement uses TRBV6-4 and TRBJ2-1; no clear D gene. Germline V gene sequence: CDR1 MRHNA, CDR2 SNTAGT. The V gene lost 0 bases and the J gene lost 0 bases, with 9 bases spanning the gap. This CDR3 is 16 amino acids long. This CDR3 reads CASSDSSVSSYNEQFF. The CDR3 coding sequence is TGTGCCAGCAGTGACTCTTCAGTAAGCTCCTACAATGAGCAGTTCTTC.

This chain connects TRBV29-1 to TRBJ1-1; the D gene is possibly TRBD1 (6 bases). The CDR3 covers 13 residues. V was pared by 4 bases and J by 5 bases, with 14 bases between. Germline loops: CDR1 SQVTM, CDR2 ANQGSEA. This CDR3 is CSVAGAWGTEAFF. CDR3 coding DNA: TGCAGCGTTGCGGGGGCGTGGGGTACTGAAGCTTTCTTT.

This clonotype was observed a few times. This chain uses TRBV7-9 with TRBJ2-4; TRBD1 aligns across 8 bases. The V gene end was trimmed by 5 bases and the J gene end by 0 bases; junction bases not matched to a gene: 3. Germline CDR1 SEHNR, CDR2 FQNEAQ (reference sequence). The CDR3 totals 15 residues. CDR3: CASSRTGPAKNIQYF. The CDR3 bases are TGTGCCAGCAGCCGGACAGGGCCAGCCAAAAACATTCAGTACTTC.

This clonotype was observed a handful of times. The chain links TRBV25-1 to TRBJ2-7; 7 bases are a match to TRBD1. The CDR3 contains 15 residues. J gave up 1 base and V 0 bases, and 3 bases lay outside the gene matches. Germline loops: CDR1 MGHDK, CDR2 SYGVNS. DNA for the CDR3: TGTGCCAGCAGTGAATATGAACAGGGGTCCTACGAGCAGTACTTC. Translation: CASSEYEQGSYEQYF.

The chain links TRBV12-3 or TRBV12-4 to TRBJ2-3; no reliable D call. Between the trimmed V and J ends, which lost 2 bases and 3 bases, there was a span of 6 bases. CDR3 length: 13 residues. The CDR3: CASSLSATDTQYF. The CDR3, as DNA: TGTGCCAGCAGTTTATCAGCGACAGATACGCAGTATTTT.

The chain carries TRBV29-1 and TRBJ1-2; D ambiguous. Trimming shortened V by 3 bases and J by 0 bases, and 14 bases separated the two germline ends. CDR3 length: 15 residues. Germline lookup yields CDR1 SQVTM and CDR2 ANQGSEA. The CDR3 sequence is CSVDGYARANYGYTF. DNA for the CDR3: TGCAGCGTTGATGGGTATGCACGAGCTAACTATGGCTACACCTTC.

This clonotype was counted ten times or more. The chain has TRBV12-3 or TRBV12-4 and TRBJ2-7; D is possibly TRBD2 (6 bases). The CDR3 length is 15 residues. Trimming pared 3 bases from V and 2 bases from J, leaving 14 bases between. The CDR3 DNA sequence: TGTGCCAGCAGTTTTAGCAGGCGGGGCGCCTACGAGCAGTACTTC. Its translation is CASSFSRRGAYEQYF.

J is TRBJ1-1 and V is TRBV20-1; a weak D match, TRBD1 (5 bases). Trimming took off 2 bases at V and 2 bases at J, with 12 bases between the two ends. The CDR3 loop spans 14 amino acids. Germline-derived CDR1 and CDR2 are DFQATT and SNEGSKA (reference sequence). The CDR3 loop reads CSARSPGSNTEAFF. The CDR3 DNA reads TGCAGTGCTAGATCCCCAGGGAGCAACACTGAAGCTTTCTTT.

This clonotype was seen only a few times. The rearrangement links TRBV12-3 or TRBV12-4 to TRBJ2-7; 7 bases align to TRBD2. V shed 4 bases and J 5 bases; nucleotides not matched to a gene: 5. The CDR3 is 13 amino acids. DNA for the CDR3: TGTGCCAGCAGTTCAGGGAGGGTCCACGAGCAGTACTTC. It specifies CASSSGRVHEQYF.

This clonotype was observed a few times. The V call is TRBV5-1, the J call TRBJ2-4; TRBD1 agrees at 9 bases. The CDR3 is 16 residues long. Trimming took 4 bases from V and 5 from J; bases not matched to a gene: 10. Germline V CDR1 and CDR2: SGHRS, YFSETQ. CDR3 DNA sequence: TGCGCCAGCAGCCTCGGACAGGGGAAATGGGAAAACATTCAGTACTTC. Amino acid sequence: CASSLGQGKWENIQYF. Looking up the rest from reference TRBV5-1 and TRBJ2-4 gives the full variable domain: KAGVTQTPRYLIKTRGQQVTLSCSPISGHRSVSWYQQTPGQGLQFLFEYFSETQRNKGNFPGRFSGRQFSNSRSEMNVSTLELGDSALYLCASSLGQGKWENIQYFGAGTRLSVL.

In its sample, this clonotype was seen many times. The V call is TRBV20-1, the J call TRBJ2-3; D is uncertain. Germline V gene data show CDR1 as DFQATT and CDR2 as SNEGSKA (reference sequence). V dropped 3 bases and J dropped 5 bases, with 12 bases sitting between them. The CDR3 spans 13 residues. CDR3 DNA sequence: TGCAGTGCTAGGGCTTCGGCTTTAGATACGCAGTATTTT. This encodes CSARASALDTQYF.

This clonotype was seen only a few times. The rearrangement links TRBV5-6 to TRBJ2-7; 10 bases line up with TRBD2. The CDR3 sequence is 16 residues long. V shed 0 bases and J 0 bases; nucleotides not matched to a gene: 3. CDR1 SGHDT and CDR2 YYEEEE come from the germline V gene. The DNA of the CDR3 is TGTGCCAGCAGCTTGGAGACTAGCGGGTACTCCTACGAGCAGTACGTC. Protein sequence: CASSLETSGYSYEQYV.

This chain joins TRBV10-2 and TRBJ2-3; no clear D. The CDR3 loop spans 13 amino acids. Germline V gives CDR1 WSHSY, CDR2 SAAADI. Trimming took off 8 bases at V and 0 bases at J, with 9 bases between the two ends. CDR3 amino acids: CASSQTSTDTQYF. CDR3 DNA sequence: TGCGCCAGCTCCCAGACTAGCACAGATACGCAGTATTTT.

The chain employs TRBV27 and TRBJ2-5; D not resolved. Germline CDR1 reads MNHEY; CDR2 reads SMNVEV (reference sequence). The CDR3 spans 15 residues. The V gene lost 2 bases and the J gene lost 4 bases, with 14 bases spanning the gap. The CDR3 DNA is TGTGCCAGCAGTTTAGGTAGCTCGGTACGAGAGACCCAGTACTTC. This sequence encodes CASSLGSSVRETQYF.

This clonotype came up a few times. As DNA, the CDR3 is TGTGCCAGCAGCTTGGAACACAGTCCTGAAGCTTTCTTT. Translating gives CASSLEHSPEAFF. This chain uses TRBV5-8 with TRBJ1-1; D not certain. The CDR3 is made up of 13 amino acids. V was cut by 0 bases and J by 6 bases, with 9 bases left in between. The germline gives CDR1 SGHTS, CDR2 YDEGEE.

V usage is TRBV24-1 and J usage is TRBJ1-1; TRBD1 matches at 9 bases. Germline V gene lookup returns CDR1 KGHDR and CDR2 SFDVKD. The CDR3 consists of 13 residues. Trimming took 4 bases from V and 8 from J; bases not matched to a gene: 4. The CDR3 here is CATSDTGTGEAFF. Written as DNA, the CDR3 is TGTGCCACCAGTGACACGGGGACAGGGGAAGCTTTCTTT.

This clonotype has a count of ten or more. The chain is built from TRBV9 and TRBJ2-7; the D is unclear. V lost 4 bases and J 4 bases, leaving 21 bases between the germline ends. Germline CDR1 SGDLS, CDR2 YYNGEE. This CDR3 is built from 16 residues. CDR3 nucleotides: TGTGCCAGCAGCATAAGCCCCCGAGAAGGGTCGTACGAGCAGTACTTC. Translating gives CASSISPREGSYEQYF.

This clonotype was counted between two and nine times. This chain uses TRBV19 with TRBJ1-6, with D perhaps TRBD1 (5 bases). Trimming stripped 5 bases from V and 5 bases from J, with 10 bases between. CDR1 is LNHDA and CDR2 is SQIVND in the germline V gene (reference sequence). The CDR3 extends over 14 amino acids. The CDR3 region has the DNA TGTGCCAGTAGTTGGACACCTCATAATTCACCCCTCCACTTT. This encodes CASSWTPHNSPLHF.

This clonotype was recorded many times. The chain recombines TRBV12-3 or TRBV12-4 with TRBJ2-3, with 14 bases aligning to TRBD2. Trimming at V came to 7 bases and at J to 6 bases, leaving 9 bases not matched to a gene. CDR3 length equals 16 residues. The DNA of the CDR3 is TGTGCCAGCATCCTGGGACTAGCGGGAGAGGGGGATACGCAGTATTTT. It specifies CASILGLAGEGDTQYF.

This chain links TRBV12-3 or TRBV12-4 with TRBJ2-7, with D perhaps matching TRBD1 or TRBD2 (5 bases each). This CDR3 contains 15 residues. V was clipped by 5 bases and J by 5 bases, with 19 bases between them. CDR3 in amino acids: CASSPQAGLGDEQYF. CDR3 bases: TGTGCCAGCAGTCCCCAGGCGGGCCTAGGGGACGAGCAGTACTTC.